This TCR beta chain was recorded in a study of T cells in tuberculosis (dated 2018 in TCRdb). About the study as a whole: The study combined CD1B tetramers and high-throughput TCR immunosequencing to characterize T cells specific for the mycobacterial lipid antigen glucose monomycolate (GMM). Here is what the overall study found, with its caveats: The stringent sort gate may have missed T cells binding the CD1B-GMM tetramer with low affinity.

CDR1 and CDR2 are read off the germline V gene as SGHTA and FQGNSA. The junction shows trimming of 4 bases on V and 1 base on J, plus 21 bases between the germline ends. The CDR3 spans 18 residues, from the cysteine through the phenylalanine. The kept DNA is CDR3 alone, 54 bases in frame from the first base. Thawed, overnight-rested PBMC were stained with GMM-loaded CD1B tetramer, a Live/Dead dye and anti-CD3, then sorted on a FACS Aria II. CD1B tetramers were loaded with C32 glucose monomycolate purified from Rhodococcus equi. Before cryopreservation, the PBMC used for tetramer sorting had been depleted of CD14-expressing monocytes for a separate study. From each donor, around 96,000 tetramer-negative cells were sorted and were analyzed alongside the tetramer-positive cells. Antigen-specific T cells were sorted from several healthy South African adults using GMM-loaded CD1B tetramers. Because TCR-alpha and TCR-beta chains were sequenced unpaired, no chain pairing information was available. The immunoSEQ multiplex PCR assay was used to generate TCR libraries, with TCR-beta and/or TCR-alpha/delta assays applied to each sample. The Illumina high-throughput platform was used to sequence the amplified TCR libraries. In the source study's methods: Clustering and dimensionality reduction relied on pairwise TCRdist distances among GMM-specific receptors from T cells that were either sorted ex vivo or expanded in vitro. Sequence motifs defined by gene usage and CDR3 content were checked for enrichment by comparing tetramer-positive and tetramer-negative populations. Here the immuneACCESS table is served through TCRdb, limited to in-frame sequences with V and J called. Missing clones are a known gap in these copies; in checked studies unresolved V genes cover under half, and the rest lacks a known reason. V and J calls and clone size follow that table, whereas D and trimming were derived from the DNA. This sample lists approximately 100,000 clones; around 90% were detected once. The ten largest clones take up 1.5% to 2% of the sample.

With regard to this clone: The sample holds no much larger clone one base away, and base qualities are not on file.

The sequenced material came from CD1b-GMM tetramer-negative cells sorted from PBMCs. Taken with the paper, the label for cell subset or site translates to: T cells not binding CD1B-GMM tetramer, sorted from same donor. The TCR was taken from an adult woman with latent tuberculosis. The chain links TRBV7-2 with TRBJ2-3; possibly the D gene is TRBD1, per 7 matching bases. CDR3 region: CASSSTPQARGGTDTQYF. The nucleotides are TGTGCCAGCAGCTCGACTCCCCAAGCCAGGGGGGGCACAGATACGCAGTATTTT.